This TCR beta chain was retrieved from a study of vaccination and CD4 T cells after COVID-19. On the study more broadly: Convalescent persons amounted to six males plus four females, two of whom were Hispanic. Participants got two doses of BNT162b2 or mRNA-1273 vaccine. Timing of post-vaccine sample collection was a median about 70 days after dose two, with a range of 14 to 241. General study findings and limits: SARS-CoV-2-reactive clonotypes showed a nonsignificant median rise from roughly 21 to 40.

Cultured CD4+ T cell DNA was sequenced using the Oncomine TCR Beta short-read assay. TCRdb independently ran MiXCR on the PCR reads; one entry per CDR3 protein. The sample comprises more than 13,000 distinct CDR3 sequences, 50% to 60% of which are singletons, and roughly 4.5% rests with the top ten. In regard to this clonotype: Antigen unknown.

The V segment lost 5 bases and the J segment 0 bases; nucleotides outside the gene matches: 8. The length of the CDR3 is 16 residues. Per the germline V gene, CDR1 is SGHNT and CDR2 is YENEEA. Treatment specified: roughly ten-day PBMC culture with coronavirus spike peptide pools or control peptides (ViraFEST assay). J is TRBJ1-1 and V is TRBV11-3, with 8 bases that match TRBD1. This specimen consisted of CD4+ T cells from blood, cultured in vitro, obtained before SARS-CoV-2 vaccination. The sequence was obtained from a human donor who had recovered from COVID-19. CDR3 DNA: TGTGCCAGCAGCCCGATGACAGGGGTCATGAACACTGAAGCTTTCTTT. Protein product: CASSPMTGVMNTEAFF.